This is a list of T cell receptor beta chains from one sample in a study of shared clonotypes between healthy human individuals. TCRdb's table, derived via immunoSEQ multiplex PCR, lists solely in-frame clones and lacks some. Here the sample spans approximately 1,000,000 clones, 70% to 80% being singletons. Sequencing used memory CD4+ T cells from PBMCs. The source of these receptors is a man younger than 35 in good health. Some clones in this sample may be carry-over from other donors' samples. The CDR3 runs from the conserved cysteine through the conserved F or W. D genes are given only for firm matches. Not all rows give a size; the values are once, few, many and, for expanded clones, a class.

CDR3 DNA: TGCAGCGTTCTGGTTATGGGAGGGACAGGGGATGAGCAGTTCTTC; CDR3 protein: CSVLVMGGTGDEQFF; V gene: TRBV29-1; J gene: TRBJ2-1; clone size: -; D gene: TRBD1
CDR3 DNA: TGTGCCAGCAGCTTAATGGCACAGCCGACCGGGGAGCTGTTTTTT; CDR3 protein: CASSLMAQPTGELFF; V gene: TRBV7-3; J gene: TRBJ2-2; clone size: -; D gene: -
CDR3 DNA: TGCGCCAGCAGCCGCGGGGACGGCAACTATGGCTACACCTTC; CDR3 protein: CASSRGDGNYGYTF; V gene: TRBV5-1; J gene: TRBJ1-2; clone size: -; D gene: -
CDR3 DNA: TGTGCCAGCAGTCGACCGGACGAGGAGACCCAGTACTTC; CDR3 protein: CASSRPDEETQYF; V gene: TRBV28; J gene: TRBJ2-5; clone size: few; D gene: -
CDR3 DNA: TGTGCCAGCAGTCTCAAGGGGCAGGGGGCTAGAGGCTACACCTTC; CDR3 protein: CASSLKGQGARGYTF; V gene: TRBV6-5; J gene: TRBJ1-2; clone size: once; D gene: TRBD1
CDR3 DNA: TGTGCCAGCACTTCAGGGGCCGGAGGCTACACCTTC; CDR3 protein: CASTSGAGGYTF; V gene: TRBV7-9; J gene: TRBJ1-2; clone size: -; D gene: -
CDR3 DNA: TGTGCCAGCAGGGTCCAGGCGGAGTCCACTGAAGCTTTCTTT; CDR3 protein: CASRVQAESTEAFF; V gene: TRBV7-3; J gene: TRBJ1-1; clone size: -; D gene: -
CDR3 DNA: TGTGCCAGTAGTAGGGACAGCCAGCCCCAGCATTTT; CDR3 protein: CASSRDSQPQHF; V gene: TRBV19; J gene: TRBJ1-5; clone size: -; D gene: TRBD1
CDR3 DNA: TGTGCCAGCAGCCAAGATCGCCGTGCAACTAATGAAAAACTGTTTTTT; CDR3 protein: CASSQDRRATNEKLFF; V gene: TRBV4-2; J gene: TRBJ1-4; clone size: -; D gene: -
CDR3 DNA: TGTGCCTGGAGTAGTATAGACGGATCCGCGGTCCATGAGCAGTTCTTC; CDR3 protein: CAWSSIDGSAVHEQFF; V gene: TRBV30; J gene: TRBJ2-1; clone size: -; D gene: -
CDR3 DNA: TGTGCCAGCAGTGAGATCAGGGCTGGGGCCAACGTCCTGACTTTC; CDR3 protein: CASSEIRAGANVLTF; V gene: TRBV28; J gene: TRBJ2-6; clone size: -; D gene: -
CDR3 DNA: TGTGCCAGCAGTTTCCGGGCCAACTATGGCTACACCTTC; CDR3 protein: CASSFRANYGYTF; V gene: TRBV27; J gene: TRBJ1-2; clone size: -; D gene: -
CDR3 DNA: TGTGCCAGCAGTGGGCGGGAGGGAACAGATACGCAGTATTTT; CDR3 protein: CASSGREGTDTQYF; V gene: TRBV2; J gene: TRBJ2-3; clone size: -; D gene: TRBD2
CDR3 DNA: TGTGCCAGCAGCTGGAGTAGCGGGAGGGCCGAGGCCTACAATGAGCAGTTCTTC; CDR3 protein: CASSWSSGRAEAYNEQFF; V gene: TRBV7-9; J gene: TRBJ2-1; clone size: -; D gene: TRBD2
CDR3 DNA: TGTGCCAGCAGTGGACTAGCGGGAGCCTACAATGAGCAGTTCTTC; CDR3 protein: CASSGLAGAYNEQFF; V gene: TRBV2; J gene: TRBJ2-1; clone size: -; D gene: TRBD2
CDR3 DNA: TGTGCCAGCACTGAATCTCGGACACCCAACGAGCAGTACTTC; CDR3 protein: CASTESRTPNEQYF; V gene: TRBV7-2; J gene: TRBJ2-7; clone size: -; D gene: -
CDR3 DNA: TGCAGTGCTTGGGACAGCTATGGCTACACCTTC; CDR3 protein: CSAWDSYGYTF; V gene: TRBV20-1; J gene: TRBJ1-2; clone size: -; D gene: TRBD1
CDR3 DNA: TGTGCCAGCAGCGGTGGTGGGACAGGCGGTGGAAACACCATATATTTT; CDR3 protein: CASSGGGTGGGNTIYF; V gene: TRBV9; J gene: TRBJ1-3; clone size: -; D gene: TRBD1
CDR3 DNA: TGTGCCAGCAGCTTAGGGGCCAACTACAACTATGGCTACACCTTC; CDR3 protein: CASSLGANYNYGYTF; V gene: TRBV7-2; J gene: TRBJ1-2; clone size: -; D gene: -
CDR3 DNA: TGCGCCAGCAGCACGGGACAGGGCGACACTGAAGCTTTCTTT; CDR3 protein: CASSTGQGDTEAFF; V gene: TRBV5-1; J gene: TRBJ1-1; clone size: -; D gene: TRBD1
CDR3 DNA: TGCAGCGGATCCCTCAAACGGGGGTCTAATGAGCAGTTCTTC; CDR3 protein: CSGSLKRGSNEQFF; V gene: TRBV29-1; J gene: TRBJ2-1; clone size: -; D gene: -
CDR3 DNA: TGTGCAACAGACCCAGGGACGCAGACCGGGGAGCTGTTTTTT; CDR3 protein: CATDPGTQTGELFF; V gene: TRBV6-5; J gene: TRBJ2-2; clone size: -; D gene: -
CDR3 DNA: TGTGCCAGCAGCTTGGTGAGAACGGGGGCCAACGTCCTGACTTTC; CDR3 protein: CASSLVRTGANVLTF; V gene: TRBV5-4; J gene: TRBJ2-6; clone size: few; D gene: -
CDR3 DNA: TGTGCCAGAAGCCGGAGGGGGATAGCGGGTGAAAAACTGTTTTTT; CDR3 protein: CARSRRGIAGEKLFF; V gene: TRBV5-3; J gene: TRBJ1-4; clone size: -; D gene: -
CDR3 DNA: TGTGCCAGCAGCTTAGCGCAGGGGACATTAGATACGCAGTATTTT; CDR3 protein: CASSLAQGTLDTQYF; V gene: TRBV7-9; J gene: TRBJ2-3; clone size: -; D gene: -
CDR3 DNA: TGTGCCAGCAGCCTCAGGACTAGCGGCTTACGTGACAATGAGCAGTTCTTC; CDR3 protein: CASSLRTSGLRDNEQFF; V gene: TRBV7-6; J gene: TRBJ2-1; clone size: once; D gene: TRBD2
CDR3 DNA: TGTGCCAGTGGCAGGACAGGCCAGCCCCAGCATTTT; CDR3 protein: CASGRTGQPQHF; V gene: TRBV19; J gene: TRBJ1-5; clone size: -; D gene: TRBD1
CDR3 DNA: TGTGCCTGGAGTAGGACTAGCGGGAGTAATGAGCAGTTCTTC; CDR3 protein: CAWSRTSGSNEQFF; V gene: TRBV30; J gene: TRBJ2-1; clone size: -; D gene: TRBD2
CDR3 DNA: TGTGCCACCGTACAAGCGGGAGGGTCCTACGAGCAGTACTTC; CDR3 protein: CATVQAGGSYEQYF; V gene: TRBV6-6; J gene: TRBJ2-7; clone size: -; D gene: TRBD2
CDR3 DNA: TGCAGCGCGCGGACAGGGACGAACACTGAAGCTTTCTTT; CDR3 protein: CSARTGTNTEAFF; V gene: TRBV29-1; J gene: TRBJ1-1; clone size: -; D gene: TRBD1
CDR3 DNA: TGCAGTGCTCCGACAGGGAGGGTAGCTTTCTTT; CDR3 protein: CSAPTGRVAFF; V gene: TRBV20-1; J gene: TRBJ1-1; clone size: few; D gene: TRBD1
CDR3 DNA: TGTGCCAGCGGGAAATGGGAGGGAACAGATACGCAGTATTTT; CDR3 protein: CASGKWEGTDTQYF; V gene: TRBV9; J gene: TRBJ2-3; clone size: -; D gene: TRBD2
CDR3 DNA: TGTGCCAGCAGCCAAGCTGTGGGGAACACCGGGGAGCTGTTTTTT; CDR3 protein: CASSQAVGNTGELFF; V gene: TRBV14; J gene: TRBJ2-2; clone size: -; D gene: -
CDR3 DNA: TGTGCCAGCAGCTTGGTACCAGATACGCAGTATTTT; CDR3 protein: CASSLVPDTQYF; V gene: TRBV5-4; J gene: TRBJ2-3; clone size: few; D gene: -
CDR3 DNA: TGTGCCAGCTCACCACAGGGGGCGGGATACGAGCAGTACTTC; CDR3 protein: CASSPQGAGYEQYF; V gene: TRBV18; J gene: TRBJ2-7; clone size: -; D gene: -
CDR3 DNA: TGCGCCAGCAGCCTGGACAGAAACTCCTACGAGCAGTACTTC; CDR3 protein: CASSLDRNSYEQYF; V gene: TRBV5-1; J gene: TRBJ2-7; clone size: -; D gene: -
CDR3 DNA: TGTGCCAGCAGTTCAACCGGGACATTAGACAATGAGCAGTTCTTC; CDR3 protein: CASSSTGTLDNEQFF; V gene: TRBV6-6; J gene: TRBJ2-1; clone size: -; D gene: -
CDR3 DNA: TGCGCCAGCAGCTCAGGGGTCTCCAATTACGAGCAGTACTTC; CDR3 protein: CASSSGVSNYEQYF; V gene: TRBV5-1; J gene: TRBJ2-7; clone size: -; D gene: -
CDR3 DNA: TGTGCCAGCAGTGGAGGTAGAATCTATGGCTACACCTTC; CDR3 protein: CASSGGRIYGYTF; V gene: TRBV6-1; J gene: TRBJ1-2; clone size: -; D gene: -
CDR3 DNA: TGTGCCAGCTCACGAACGGGGTTGACGGGCTACACCTTC; CDR3 protein: CASSRTGLTGYTF; V gene: TRBV18; J gene: TRBJ1-2; clone size: -; D gene: -
CDR3 DNA: TGTGCCAGCAGCCAGTTCTCCGGGACTCAAGAGACCCAGTACTTC; CDR3 protein: CASSQFSGTQETQYF; V gene: TRBV27; J gene: TRBJ2-5; clone size: -; D gene: -